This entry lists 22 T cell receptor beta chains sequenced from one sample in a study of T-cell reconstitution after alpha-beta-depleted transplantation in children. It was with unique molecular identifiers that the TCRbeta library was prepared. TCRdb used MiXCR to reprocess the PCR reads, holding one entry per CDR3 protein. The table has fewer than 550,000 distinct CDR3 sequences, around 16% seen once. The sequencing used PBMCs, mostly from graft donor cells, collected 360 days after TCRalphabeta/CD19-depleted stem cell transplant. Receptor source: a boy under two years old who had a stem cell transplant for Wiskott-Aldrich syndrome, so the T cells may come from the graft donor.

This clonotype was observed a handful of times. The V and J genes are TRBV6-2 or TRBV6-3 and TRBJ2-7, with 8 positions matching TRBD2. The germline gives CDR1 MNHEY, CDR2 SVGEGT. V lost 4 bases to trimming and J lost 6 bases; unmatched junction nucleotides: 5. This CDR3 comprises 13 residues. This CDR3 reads CASSWPAGAEQYF. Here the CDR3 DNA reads TGTGCCAGCAGTTGGCCAGCGGGAGCCGAGCAGTACTTC.

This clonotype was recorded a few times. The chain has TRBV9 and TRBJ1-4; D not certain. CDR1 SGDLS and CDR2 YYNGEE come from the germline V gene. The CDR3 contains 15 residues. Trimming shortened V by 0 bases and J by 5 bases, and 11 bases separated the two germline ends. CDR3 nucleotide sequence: TGTGCCAGCAGCGTAGCCCTTGGGCAGAATGAAAAACTGTTTTTT. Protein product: CASSVALGQNEKLFF.

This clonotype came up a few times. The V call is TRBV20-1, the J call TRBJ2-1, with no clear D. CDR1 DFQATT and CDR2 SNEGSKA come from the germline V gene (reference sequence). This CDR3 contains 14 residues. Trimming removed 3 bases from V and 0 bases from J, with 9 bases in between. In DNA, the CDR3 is TGCAGTGCTAGTCGGTTCTCCTCCTACAATGAGCAGTTCTTC. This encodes CSASRFSSYNEQFF.

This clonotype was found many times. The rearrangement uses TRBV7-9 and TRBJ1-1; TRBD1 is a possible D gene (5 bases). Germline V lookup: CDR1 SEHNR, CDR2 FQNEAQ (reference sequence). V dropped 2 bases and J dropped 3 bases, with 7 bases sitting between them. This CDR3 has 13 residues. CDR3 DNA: TGTGCCAGCAGCTTACAGGGCCACACTGAAGCTTTCTTT. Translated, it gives CASSLQGHTEAFF.

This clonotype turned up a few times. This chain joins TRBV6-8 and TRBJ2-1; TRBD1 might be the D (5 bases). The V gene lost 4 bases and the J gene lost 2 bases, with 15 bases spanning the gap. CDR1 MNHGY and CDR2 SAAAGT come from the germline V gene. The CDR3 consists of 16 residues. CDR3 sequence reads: CASSSLQEFPYNEQFF. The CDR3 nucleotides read TGTGCCAGCAGTTCGCTACAGGAGTTCCCCTACAATGAGCAGTTCTTC.

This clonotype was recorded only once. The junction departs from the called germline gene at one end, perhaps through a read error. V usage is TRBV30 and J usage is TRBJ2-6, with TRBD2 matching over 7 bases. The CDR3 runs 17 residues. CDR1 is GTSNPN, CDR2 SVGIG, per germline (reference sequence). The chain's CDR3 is CAWSVLGGVSGANVLIF. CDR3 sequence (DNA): TGTGCCTGGAGTGTATTGGGGGGGGTCTCTGGGGCCAACGTCCTGATTTTC.

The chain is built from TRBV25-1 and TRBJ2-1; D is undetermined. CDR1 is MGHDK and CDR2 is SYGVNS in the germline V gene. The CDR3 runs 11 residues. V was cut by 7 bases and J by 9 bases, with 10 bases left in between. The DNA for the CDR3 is TGTGCCAGCACCGTACTGGGTGAGCAGTTCTTC. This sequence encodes CASTVLGEQFF.

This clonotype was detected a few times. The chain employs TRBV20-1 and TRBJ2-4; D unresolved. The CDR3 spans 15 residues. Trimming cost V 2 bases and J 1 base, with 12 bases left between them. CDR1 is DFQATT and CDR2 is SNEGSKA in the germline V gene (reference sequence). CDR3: CSARLGIVAKNIQYF. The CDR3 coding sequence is TGCAGTGCTAGACTTGGGATCGTTGCCAAAAACATTCAGTACTTC.

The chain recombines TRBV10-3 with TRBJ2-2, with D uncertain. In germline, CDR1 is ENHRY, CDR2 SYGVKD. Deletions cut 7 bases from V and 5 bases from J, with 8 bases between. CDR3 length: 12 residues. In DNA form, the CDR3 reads TGTGCCATCAACGGAAGGACCGGGGAGCTGTTTTTT. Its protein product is CAINGRTGELFF.

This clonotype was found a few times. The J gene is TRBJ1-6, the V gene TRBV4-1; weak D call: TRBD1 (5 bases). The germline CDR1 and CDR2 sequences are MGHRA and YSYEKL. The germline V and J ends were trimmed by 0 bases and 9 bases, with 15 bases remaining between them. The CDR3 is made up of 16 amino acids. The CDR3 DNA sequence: TGCGCCAGCAGCCAAGAAGGAACAGGTTTCCTTTCACCCCTCCACTTT. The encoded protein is CASSQEGTGFLSPLHF.

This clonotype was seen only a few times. The CDR3 sequence: CASSHSGGRYEQYF. The CDR3 DNA follows: TGTGCCAGCAGCCATAGCGGGGGGAGATACGAGCAGTACTTC. The chain is built from TRBV12-3 or TRBV12-4 and TRBJ2-7; 10 bases fit TRBD2. CDR3 size: 14 residues. Germline trimming cut 6 bases from V and 4 bases from J; bases unmatched to any gene: 6.

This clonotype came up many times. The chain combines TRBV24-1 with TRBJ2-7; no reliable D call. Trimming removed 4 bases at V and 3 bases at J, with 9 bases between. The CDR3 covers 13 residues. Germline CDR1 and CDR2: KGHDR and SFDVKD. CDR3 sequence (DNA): TGTGCCACCAGTGACGCGGACCACTACGAGCAGTACTTC. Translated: CATSDADHYEQYF.

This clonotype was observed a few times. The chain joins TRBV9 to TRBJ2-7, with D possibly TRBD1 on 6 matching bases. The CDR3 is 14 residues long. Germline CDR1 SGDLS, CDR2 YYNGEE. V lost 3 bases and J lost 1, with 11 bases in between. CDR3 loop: CASSEGVGSYEQYF. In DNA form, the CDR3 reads TGTGCCAGCAGCGAGGGGGTAGGGTCCTACGAGCAGTACTTC.

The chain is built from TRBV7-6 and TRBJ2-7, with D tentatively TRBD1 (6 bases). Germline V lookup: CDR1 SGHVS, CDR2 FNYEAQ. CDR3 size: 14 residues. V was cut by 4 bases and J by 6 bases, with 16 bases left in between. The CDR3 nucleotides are TGTGCCAGCAGCTCCCGTAAACAGGGCACCGAGCAGTACTTC. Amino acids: CASSSRKQGTEQYF.

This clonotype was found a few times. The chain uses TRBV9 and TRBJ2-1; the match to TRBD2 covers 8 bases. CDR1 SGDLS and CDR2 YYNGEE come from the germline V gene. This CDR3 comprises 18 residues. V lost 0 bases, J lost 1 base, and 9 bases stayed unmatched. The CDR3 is CASSVVVVAGRSYNEQFF. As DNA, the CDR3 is TGTGCCAGCAGCGTAGTAGTTGTAGCGGGAAGGTCCTACAATGAGCAGTTCTTC.

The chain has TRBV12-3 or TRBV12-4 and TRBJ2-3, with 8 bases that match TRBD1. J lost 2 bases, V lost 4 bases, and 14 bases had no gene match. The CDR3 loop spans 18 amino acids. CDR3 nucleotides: TGTGCCAGCAGTTCCCGCGCAGGGGGCCTGCCTTCCACAGATACGCAGTATTTT. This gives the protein CASSSRAGGLPSTDTQYF.

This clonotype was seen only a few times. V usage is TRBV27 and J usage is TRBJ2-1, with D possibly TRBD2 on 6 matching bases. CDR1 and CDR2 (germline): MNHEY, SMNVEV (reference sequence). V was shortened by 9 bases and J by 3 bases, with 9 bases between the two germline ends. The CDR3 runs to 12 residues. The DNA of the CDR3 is TGTGCCAGTTCGGACTACTACAATGAGCAGTTCTTC. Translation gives CASSDYYNEQFF.

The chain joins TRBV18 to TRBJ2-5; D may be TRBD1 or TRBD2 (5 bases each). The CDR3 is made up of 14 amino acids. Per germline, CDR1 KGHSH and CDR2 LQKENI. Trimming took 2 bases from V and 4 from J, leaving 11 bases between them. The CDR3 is CASSPYPGTETQYF. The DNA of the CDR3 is TGTGCCAGCTCACCATATCCGGGGACAGAGACCCAGTACTTC.

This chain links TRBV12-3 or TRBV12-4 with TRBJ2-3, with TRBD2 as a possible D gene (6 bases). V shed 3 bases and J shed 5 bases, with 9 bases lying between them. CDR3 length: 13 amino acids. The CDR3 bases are TGTGCCAGCAGTTTGTTGGGACTAGATACGCAGTATTTT. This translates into CASSLLGLDTQYF.

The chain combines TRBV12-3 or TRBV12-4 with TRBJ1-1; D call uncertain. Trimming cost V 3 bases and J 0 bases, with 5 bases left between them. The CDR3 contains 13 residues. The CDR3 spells CASSFLVNTEAFF. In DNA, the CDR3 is TGTGCCAGCAGTTTCCTCGTGAACACTGAAGCTTTCTTT.

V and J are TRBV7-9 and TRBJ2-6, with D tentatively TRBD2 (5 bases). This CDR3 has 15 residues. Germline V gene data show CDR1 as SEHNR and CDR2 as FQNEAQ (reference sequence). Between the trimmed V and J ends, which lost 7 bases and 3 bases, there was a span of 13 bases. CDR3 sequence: CASTRPGSGANVLTF. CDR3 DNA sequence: TGTGCCAGCACCCGGCCGGGGAGTGGGGCCAACGTCCTGACTTTC.

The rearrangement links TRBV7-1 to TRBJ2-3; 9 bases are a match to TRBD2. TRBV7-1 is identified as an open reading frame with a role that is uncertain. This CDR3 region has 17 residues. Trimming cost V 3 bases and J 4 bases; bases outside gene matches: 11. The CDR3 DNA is TGTGCCAGCAGCTCTACTAGGACTAGCGTTAAACCAGATACGCAGTATTTT. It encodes CASSSTRTSVKPDTQYF.